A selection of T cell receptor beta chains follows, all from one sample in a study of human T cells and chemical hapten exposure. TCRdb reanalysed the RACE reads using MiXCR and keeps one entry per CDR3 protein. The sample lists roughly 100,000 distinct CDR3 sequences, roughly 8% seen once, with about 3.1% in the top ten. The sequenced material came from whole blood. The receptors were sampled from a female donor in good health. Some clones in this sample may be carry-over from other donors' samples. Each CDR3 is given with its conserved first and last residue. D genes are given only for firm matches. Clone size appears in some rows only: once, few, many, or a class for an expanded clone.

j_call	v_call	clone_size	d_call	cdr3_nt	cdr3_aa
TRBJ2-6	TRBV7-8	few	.	TGTGCCAGCAGCTTACGTGAACGGGGCGTCTTTCTACCTGGGGCCAACGTCCTGACTTTC	CASSLRERGVFLPGANVLTF
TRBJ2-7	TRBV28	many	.	TGTGCCAGCAGCCAAAGGTCTGCCGACACGGCCTACGAGCAGTACTTC	CASSQRSADTAYEQYF
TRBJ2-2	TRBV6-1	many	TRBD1	TGTGCCAGCGGACAGGGATTGAGCACCGGGGAGCTGTTTTTT	CASGQGLSTGELFF
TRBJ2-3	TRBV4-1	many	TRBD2	TGCGCCAGCAGCCAAATTCTAGCGGGAGGAAGCACAGATACGCAGTATTTT	CASSQILAGGSTDTQYF
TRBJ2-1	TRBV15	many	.	TGTGCCACCAGCAGAGATCTCCAAGCAGGCCCCTACAATGAGCAGTTCTTC	CATSRDLQAGPYNEQFF
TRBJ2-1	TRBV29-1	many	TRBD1	TGCAGCGTTGCAGGGCAGGGGGCCTATGAGCAGTTCTTC	CSVAGQGAYEQFF
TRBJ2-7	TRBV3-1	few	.	TGTGCCAGCAGCCAAGATTTTAGTTCCTACGAGCAGTACTTC	CASSQDFSSYEQYF
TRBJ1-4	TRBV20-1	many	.	TGCAGTGCTAGTGGCCCGGGGGGTGAAAAACTGTTTTTT	CSASGPGGEKLFF
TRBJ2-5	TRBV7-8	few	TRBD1	TGTGCCAGCAGCTCACGAGGGGGCACCCTAGGAGAGACCCAGTACTTC	CASSSRGGTLGETQYF
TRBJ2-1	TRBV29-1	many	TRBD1	TGCAGCGCCGACCTGACAGGGAGCAATGAGCAGTTCTTC	CSADLTGSNEQFF
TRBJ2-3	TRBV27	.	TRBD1	TGTGCCAGCAGTTTAATACAGGGGCGCACAGATACGCAGTATTTT	CASSLIQGRTDTQYF
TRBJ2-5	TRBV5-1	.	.	TGCGCCAGCAGCTTGGCATCGGGCAAAGAGACCCAGTACTTC	CASSLASGKETQYF
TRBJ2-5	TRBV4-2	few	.	TGTGCCAGCAGCCAAGATCCCGGGGGACACCAAGAGACCCAGTACTTC	CASSQDPGGHQETQYF
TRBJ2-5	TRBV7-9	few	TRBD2	TGTGCCAGCAGCACCCGGACTAGCGGGAGGCAAGAGACCCAGTACTTC	CASSTRTSGRQETQYF
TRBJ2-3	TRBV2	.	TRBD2	TGTGCCAGCAGTGATAGGTCTAGCGGTAGCACAGATACGCAGTATTTT	CASSDRSSGSTDTQYF
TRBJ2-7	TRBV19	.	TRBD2	TGTGCCAGTAGTATAAGCGGGAGCACCTACGAGCAGTACTTC	CASSISGSTYEQYF
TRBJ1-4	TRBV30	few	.	TGTGCCTGGAGTGTAGGGACAGAAAAACTGTTTTTT	CAWSVGTEKLFF
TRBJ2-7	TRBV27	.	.	TGTGCCAGCAGTTTATCGGGTCTACGGGAGCAGTACTTC	CASSLSGLREQYF
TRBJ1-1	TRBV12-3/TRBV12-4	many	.	TGTGCCAGCAGTTTGATAGGAACAGGTGAAGCTTTCTTT	CASSLIGTGEAFF
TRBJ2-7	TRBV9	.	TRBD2	TGTGCCAGCAGCGTTGTAGCGGGAAGCTACGAGCAGTACTTC	CASSVVAGSYEQYF
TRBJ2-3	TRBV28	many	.	TGTGCCAGCAGTTCCCGTGGGGGGCCCACATTTGATACGCAGTATTTT	CASSSRGGPTFDTQYF
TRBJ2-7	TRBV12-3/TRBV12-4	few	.	TGTGCCAGCAGCCCGGGACACGATCCTTACGAGCAGTACTTC	CASSPGHDPYEQYF
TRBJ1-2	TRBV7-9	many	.	TGTGCCAGCAGCTTAAACTATGGCTACACCTTC	CASSLNYGYTF
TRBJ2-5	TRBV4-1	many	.	TGCGCCAGCAGCCAAGCGAGGACAGCTCAAGAGACCCAGTACTTC	CASSQARTAQETQYF